The source of this T cell receptor beta chain is a study of radiotherapy plus CTLA-4 blockade in lung cancer. In the study overall: Objective responses were observed in 15% to 20% of patients, and disease control was achieved by roughly 31%. Study-level points and caveats: Subsequent to radiotherapy plus ipilimumab, tumor-derived TCR clones underwent expansion in blood.

The assay was immunoSEQ multiplex PCR, and TCRdb's table has in-frame clones only and misses some. This table has tens of thousands of clones, about 72% appearing once. Patients had chemo-refractory metastatic non-small-cell lung cancer and received focal radiation plus CTLA-4 blockade that used ipilimumab. The CDR3 has 14 residues. Per germline, CDR1 SGHVS and CDR2 FQNEAQ. V was clipped by 2 bases and J by 2 bases, with 9 bases between them. Comment on this clone: Antigen specificity is unknown.

This material consisted of peripheral blood, taken from a patient treated with radiotherapy plus ipilimumab. This chain uses TRBV7-8 with TRBJ1-2; a weak D match, TRBD1 (5 bases). The TCR comes from a human donor with non-small cell lung cancer whose response to radiotherapy plus ipilimumab could not be evaluated. In DNA form, the CDR3 reads TGTGCCAGCAGCTTAACCGGGGGGAACTATGGCTACACCTTC. Amino acids: CASSLTGGNYGYTF.